This entry describes one T cell receptor (beta chain). Sequence at one end of the junction differs from germline and may be a read error. The survey-level immunoSEQ assay was used. Profiling relied on immunoSEQ multiplex PCR, and the TCRdb table lists in-frame clones only, not all of them. Here the sample spans almost 30,000 clones, approximately 79% being singletons. Germline CDR1 KGHSH, CDR2 LQKENI. The CDR3 is made up of 14 amino acids. These data are taken from a study of STAT5B mutations in CD4+ large granular lymphocyte leukemia. Material: CD4+ T cells from blood buffy coats. The rearrangement joins TRBV18 to TRBJ1-4; a possible D gene is TRBD1 (5 bases). The TCR was taken from a human donor in good health. The CDR3 is CASSPPGGNGKLFF. CDR3 in DNA: TGTGCCAGCTCACCACCGGGGGGGAATGGAAAACTGTTTTTT. The complete variable domain, with remaining parts taken from reference TRBV18 and TRBJ1-4, reads NAGVMQNPRHLVRRRGQEARLRCSPMKGHSHVYWYRQLPEEGLKFMVYLQKENIIDESGMPKERFSAEFPKEGPSILRIQQVVRGDSAAYFCASSPPGGNGKLFFGSGTQLSVL.